Sequencing of this TCR beta chain was carried out in a study of cytomegalovirus exposure and HLA in healthy donors. The PCR made use of 60 Vbeta and 13 Jbeta primers. The method was immunoSEQ multiplex PCR; TCRdb's version includes in-frame clones alone and lacks a portion of them. Of around 100,000 clones listed, approximately 81% are singletons. About this clone itself: Its specificity is not known.

Germline V gene sequence: CDR1 SGHVS, CDR2 FQNEAQ. The CDR3 spans 17 residues. J was trimmed by 6 bases and V by 2 bases; bases with no gene match: 12. Study-wide results and caveats: Later analysis identified about 17,000 TCR beta sequences associated with HLA alleles, using a false discovery rate threshold of 0.05. Later analysis identified several of the most significant clusters that appeared linked to common viral pathogens. The likely origin of a cluster of highly shared sequence variants was a sequencing artifact.

The sequenced sample consisted of PBMCs. This TCR derives from a woman under 30 in good health and CMV-seropositive. J is TRBJ2-1 and V is TRBV7-8, with 8 bases lining up with TRBD1. The chain's CDR3 is CASSLHRAPTGGNEQFF. CDR3 bases: TGTGCCAGCAGCTTACATAGGGCCCCCACAGGGGGCAATGAGCAGTTCTTC.